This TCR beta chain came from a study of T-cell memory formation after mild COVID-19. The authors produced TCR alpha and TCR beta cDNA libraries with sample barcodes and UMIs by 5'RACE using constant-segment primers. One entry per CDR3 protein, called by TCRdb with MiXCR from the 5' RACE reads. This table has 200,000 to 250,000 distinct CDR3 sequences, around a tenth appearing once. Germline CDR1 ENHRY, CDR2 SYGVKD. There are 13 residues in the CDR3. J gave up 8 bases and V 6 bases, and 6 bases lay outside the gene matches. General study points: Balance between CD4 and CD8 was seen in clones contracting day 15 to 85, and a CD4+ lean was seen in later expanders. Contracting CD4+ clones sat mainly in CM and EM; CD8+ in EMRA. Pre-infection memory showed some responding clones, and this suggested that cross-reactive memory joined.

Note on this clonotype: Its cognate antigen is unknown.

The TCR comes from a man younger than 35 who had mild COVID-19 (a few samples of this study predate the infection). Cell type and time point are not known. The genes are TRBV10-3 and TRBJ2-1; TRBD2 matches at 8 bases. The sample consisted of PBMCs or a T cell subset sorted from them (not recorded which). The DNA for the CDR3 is TGTGCCATCAGAGACGGGGGGGCCGATGAGCAGTTCTTC. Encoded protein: CAIRDGGADEQFF.